A single sample gave rise to the 13 T cell receptor beta chains below, sequenced in a study of long-term antiretroviral therapy in people with HIV. Survey-level resolution applied to immunoSEQ assay v3.0. Profiled with immunoSEQ multiplex PCR; TCRdb holds only in-frame clones, not every one. The sample holds tens of thousands of clones, almost 95% seen once. Sequencing was performed on unsorted PBMCs, taken 4.4 years after starting antiretroviral therapy. The receptors originated from a woman aged 45-65 years with HIV.

V and J are TRBV12-5 and TRBJ2-1; 8 bases line up with TRBD2. CDR1 and CDR2 (germline): LGHNT, FRNRAP. This CDR3 has 15 amino acids. Trimming cost V 6 bases and J 3 bases; bases outside gene matches: 7. The DNA for the CDR3 is TGTGCTAGTGGCCCGACCGGGACTAGCTACAATGAGCAGTTCTTC. Translated, it gives CASGPTGTSYNEQFF.

This clone was counted once. The chain joins TRBV7-2 to TRBJ2-1, with D unclear. This CDR3 contains 12 residues. V dropped 0 bases and J dropped 13 bases, with 10 bases sitting between them. Germline lookup yields CDR1 SGHTA and CDR2 FQGNSA. This CDR3 is CASSLALSGQFF. CDR3 DNA sequence: TGTGCCAGCAGCTTAGCGCTTTCAGGTCAGTTCTTC.

The V and J genes are TRBV7-9 and TRBJ1-1; D remains ambiguous. The CDR3 covers 11 residues. The germline CDR1 and CDR2 sequences are SEHNR and FQNEAQ (reference sequence). The V gene lost 10 bases and the J gene lost 0 bases, with 6 bases spanning the gap. The CDR3 sequence: CATSLNTEAFF. DNA for the CDR3: TGTGCCACCTCACTGAACACTGAAGCTTTCTTT.

The chain joins TRBV5-8 to TRBJ1-6, with 10 bases that match TRBD1. Trimming at V came to 4 bases and at J to 9 bases, leaving 7 bases not matched to a gene. The CDR3 is 15 residues long. The V gene's germline CDR1 is SGHTS and CDR2 YDEGEE. CDR3 in DNA: TGTGCCAGCAGCCCGACAGGGGGCTTGGGTTCACCCCTCCACTTT. This codes for CASSPTGGLGSPLHF.

The V gene is TRBV18, the J gene TRBJ1-6; D possibly corresponds to TRBD1 (5 bases). The CDR3 is 14 residues long. Trimming stripped 4 bases from V and 8 bases from J, with 12 bases between. The germline V gene has CDR1 KGHSH and CDR2 LQKENI. The CDR3 coding sequence is TGTGCCAGCTCACTCAGGGATGTGGATTCACCCCTCCACTTT. Its translation is CASSLRDVDSPLHF.

The chain recombines TRBV5-5 with TRBJ1-2, with D unresolved. V dropped 0 bases and J dropped 14 bases, with 11 bases sitting between them. CDR3 size: 11 residues. Germline lookup yields CDR1 SGHKS and CDR2 YYEKEE (reference sequence). The CDR3 protein is CASSLVGSLTF. The DNA of the CDR3 is TGTGCCAGCAGCTTGGTGGGATCTCTTACCTTC.

This chain joins TRBV15 and TRBJ2-1; no definite D call. The V end was cut by 4 bases, the J end by 4 bases, with 2 bases between. CDR3 length: 11 amino acids. Germline V CDR1 and CDR2: LNHNV, YYDKDF (reference sequence). The CDR3 region has the DNA TGTGCCACCAGCAAGTACAATGAGCAGTTCTTC. It yields the protein CATSKYNEQFF.

V and J are TRBV19 and TRBJ1-3; the D is unclear. The CDR3 spans 14 residues. The germline V and J ends were trimmed by 3 bases and 4 bases, with 10 bases remaining between them. Per the germline V gene, CDR1 is LNHDA and CDR2 is SQIVND (reference sequence). The CDR3 is CASSIGGRGNTIYF. In nucleotides, the CDR3 is TGTGCCAGTAGTATCGGCGGTCGGGGAAACACCATATATTTT.

The J gene is TRBJ1-2, the V gene TRBV5-1; D remains unclear. CDR1 is SGHRS and CDR2 is YFSETQ in the germline V gene. V was clipped by 4 bases and J by 1 base, with 11 bases between them. The CDR3 runs 14 residues. CDR3 nucleotide sequence: TGCGCCAGCAGCGTAAACACGGATAACTATGGCTACACCTTC. As protein: CASSVNTDNYGYTF.

The chain recombines TRBV6-5 with TRBJ2-7; D may be TRBD1 (5 bases). The CDR3 extends over 13 amino acids. Germline assignment: CDR1 MNHEY and CDR2 SVGAGI. V gave up 6 bases and J gave up 6 bases, with 15 bases separating them. Here the CDR3 DNA reads TGTGCCAGCAGCTTACGGACATGGGGCGAGCAGTACTTC. This codes for CASSLRTWGEQYF.

The rearrangement uses TRBV30 and TRBJ1-2; TRBD1 matches 7 bases. With V trimmed by 5 bases and J by 1 base, 7 bases remained unmatched. Germline assignment: CDR1 GTSNPN and CDR2 SVGIG (reference sequence). The CDR3 spans 14 residues. DNA of the CDR3: TGTGCCTGGCCTGGGGACAGCGGTAACTATGGCTACACCTTC. This translates into CAWPGDSGNYGYTF. The whole variable domain, filled in from reference TRBV30 and TRBJ1-2, reads SQTIHQWPATLVQPVGSPLSLECTVEGTSNPNLYWYRQAAGRGLQLLFYSVGIGQISSEVPQNLSASRPQDRQFILSSKKLLLSDSGFYLCAWPGDSGNYGYTFGSGTRLTVV.

A single count supports this clone. The chain recombines TRBV19 with TRBJ1-1; D call uncertain. The CDR3 sequence is 14 residues long. Per the germline V gene, CDR1 is LNHDA and CDR2 is SQIVND (reference sequence). V was pared by 2 bases and J by 0 bases, with 7 bases between. CDR3 residues: CASSIQAVNTEAFF. The DNA of the CDR3 is TGTGCCAGTAGTATACAGGCGGTGAACACTGAAGCTTTCTTT.

The chain joins TRBV7-3 to TRBJ2-5; TRBD2 aligns across 7 bases. CDR1 and CDR2 (germline): SGHTA, FQGTGA. The V segment lost 6 bases and the J segment 1 base; nucleotides outside the gene matches: 8. The CDR3 runs to 15 residues. In DNA, the CDR3 is TGTGCCAGCAGTTCAAGCGGGGCTTTCCAAGAGACCCAGTACTTC. Its protein product is CASSSSGAFQETQYF.